These T cell receptor beta chains were read from a single sample in a study of cytomegalovirus exposure and HLA in healthy donors. Produced via immunoSEQ multiplex PCR; TCRdb's table is partial and in-frame only. The sample holds over 200,000 clones, 90% seen once. The sample was PBMCs. Receptor source: a woman aged 30 to 39 in good health and CMV-seronegative. Both conserved end residues are part of each CDR3. The order of the fields is D gene, J gene, CDR3 length, V gene, clone size, CDR3 protein, CDR3 DNA. A D gene is named only where the DNA matches it firmly. The size entry is marked missing in some rows and otherwise reads once, few, many or a size class.

d_gene: .; j_gene: TRBJ2-1; len: 15; v_gene: TRBV11-2; abundance: .; CDR3aa: CASRRPGLGDNEQFF; CDR3nt: TGTGCCAGCAGGAGGCCGGGACTTGGGGACAATGAGCAGTTCTTC
d_gene: .; j_gene: TRBJ2-2; len: 16; v_gene: TRBV13; abundance: .; CDR3aa: CASSPPVAANTGELFF; CDR3nt: TGTGCCAGCAGCCCTCCGGTAGCGGCGAACACCGGGGAGCTGTTTTTT
d_gene: .; j_gene: TRBJ2-1; len: 16; v_gene: TRBV6-6; abundance: .; CDR3aa: CASSWNLVGFGNEQFF; CDR3nt: TGTGCCAGCAGTTGGAACTTGGTGGGGTTCGGCAATGAGCAGTTCTTC
d_gene: TRBD2; j_gene: TRBJ2-7; len: 16; v_gene: TRBV5-1; abundance: once; CDR3aa: CASRPAGGPISYEQYF; CDR3nt: TGCGCCAGCAGACCAGCGGGAGGCCCTATCTCCTACGAGCAGTACTTC
d_gene: TRBD1; j_gene: TRBJ2-7; len: 15; v_gene: TRBV7-9; abundance: once; CDR3aa: CASSSRQGASYEQYF; CDR3nt: TGTGCCAGCAGCTCCCGGCAGGGGGCCTCCTACGAGCAGTACTTC
d_gene: TRBD2; j_gene: TRBJ2-3; len: 17; v_gene: TRBV4-1; abundance: .; CDR3aa: CASSQEGLERFTDTQYF; CDR3nt: TGCGCCAGCAGCCAAGAAGGACTAGAAAGATTCACAGATACGCAGTATTTT
d_gene: TRBD2; j_gene: TRBJ2-7; len: 14; v_gene: TRBV11-2; abundance: few; CDR3aa: CASSPLRGAYEQYF; CDR3nt: TGTGCCAGCAGCCCATTGCGGGGGGCCTACGAGCAGTACTTC
d_gene: TRBD2; j_gene: TRBJ2-7; len: 16; v_gene: TRBV7-8; abundance: .; CDR3aa: CASSSPPGTSPYEQYF; CDR3nt: TGTGCCAGCAGCTCGCCTCCCGGGACTAGTCCCTACGAGCAGTACTTC
d_gene: .; j_gene: TRBJ2-5; len: 14; v_gene: TRBV2; abundance: .; CDR3aa: CASSVQSGQETQYF; CDR3nt: TGTGCCAGCAGTGTGCAAAGCGGACAAGAGACCCAGTACTTC
d_gene: .; j_gene: TRBJ2-1; len: 12; v_gene: TRBV27; abundance: .; CDR3aa: CASSPTSYEQFF; CDR3nt: TGTGCCAGCAGTCCTACTAGTTATGAGCAGTTCTTC
d_gene: .; j_gene: TRBJ2-5; len: 11; v_gene: TRBV2; abundance: .; CDR3aa: CASSPKETQYF; CDR3nt: TGTGCCAGCAGTCCTAAAGAGACCCAGTACTTC
d_gene: TRBD2; j_gene: TRBJ2-1; len: 16; v_gene: TRBV19; abundance: .; CDR3aa: CASSISGVSSYNEQFF; CDR3nt: TGTGCCAGTAGTATTAGCGGGGTCAGCTCCTACAATGAGCAGTTCTTC
d_gene: .; j_gene: TRBJ1-4; len: 16; v_gene: TRBV5-1; abundance: .; CDR3aa: CASSFSVQETNEKLFF; CDR3nt: TGCGCCAGCAGCTTTTCCGTCCAGGAGACTAATGAAAAACTGTTTTTT
d_gene: .; j_gene: TRBJ2-1; len: 13; v_gene: TRBV5-1; abundance: .; CDR3aa: CASSLVGGNEQFF; CDR3nt: TGCGCCAGCAGCTTGGTAGGAGGCAATGAGCAGTTCTTC
d_gene: TRBD1; j_gene: TRBJ1-2; len: 15; v_gene: TRBV6-4; abundance: .; CDR3aa: CASRLAPGGAYGYTF; CDR3nt: TGTGCCAGCAGATTAGCCCCAGGGGGCGCTTACGGCTACACCTTC
d_gene: .; j_gene: TRBJ2-7; len: 12; v_gene: TRBV11-2; abundance: .; CDR3aa: CASSFSPYEQYF; CDR3nt: TGTGCCAGCAGCTTCTCCCCCTACGAGCAGTACTTC
d_gene: TRBD2; j_gene: TRBJ2-5; len: 16; v_gene: TRBV4-1; abundance: .; CDR3aa: CASSQDLGTSGVTQYF; CDR3nt: TGCGCCAGCAGCCAAGATCTCGGGACTAGCGGGGTTACCCAGTACTTC
d_gene: TRBD1; j_gene: TRBJ2-5; len: 15; v_gene: TRBV29-1; abundance: .; CDR3aa: CSVEGTGIRQETQYF; CDR3nt: TGCAGCGTTGAAGGGACAGGGATCCGCCAAGAGACCCAGTACTTC
d_gene: .; j_gene: TRBJ1-3; len: 16; v_gene: TRBV7-9; abundance: .; CDR3aa: CASSLEGQRPGNTIYF; CDR3nt: TGTGCCAGCAGCTTAGAAGGACAGCGCCCTGGAAACACCATATATTTT
d_gene: TRBD1; j_gene: TRBJ1-4; len: 15; v_gene: TRBV28; abundance: once; CDR3aa: CASRPRGQGGEKLFF; CDR3nt: TGTGCCAGCAGACCCAGGGGACAGGGGGGGGAAAAACTGTTTTTT
d_gene: TRBD1; j_gene: TRBJ1-4; len: 15; v_gene: TRBV19; abundance: once; CDR3aa: CASSISGTGSEKLFF; CDR3nt: TGTGCCAGTAGTATTTCCGGGACAGGGAGTGAAAAACTGTTTTTT
d_gene: .; j_gene: TRBJ1-2; len: 15; v_gene: TRBV7-2; abundance: .; CDR3aa: CASSLALSGGYGYTF; CDR3nt: TGTGCCAGCAGCTTAGCCCTGTCTGGGGGCTATGGCTACACCTTC
d_gene: .; j_gene: TRBJ2-1; len: 12; v_gene: TRBV5-4; abundance: .; CDR3aa: CASSGGDNEQFF; CDR3nt: TGTGCCAGCAGCGGGGGAGACAATGAGCAGTTCTTC
d_gene: TRBD2; j_gene: TRBJ2-7; len: 15; v_gene: TRBV30; abundance: .; CDR3aa: CAWSVRDSGKYEQYF; CDR3nt: TGTGCCTGGAGTGTACGTGATAGCGGGAAATACGAGCAGTACTTC
d_gene: .; j_gene: TRBJ2-5; len: 13; v_gene: TRBV2; abundance: once; CDR3aa: CASSGGRMETQYF; CDR3nt: TGTGCCAGCAGTGGGGGACGGATGGAGACCCAGTACTTC
d_gene: TRBD1; j_gene: TRBJ2-2; len: 16; v_gene: TRBV5-5; abundance: .; CDR3aa: CASSSGTGVTTGELFF; CDR3nt: TGTGCCAGCAGCTCCGGGACAGGGGTGACCACCGGGGAGCTGTTTTTT
d_gene: TRBD1; j_gene: TRBJ2-2; len: 15; v_gene: TRBV4-1; abundance: .; CDR3aa: CASSQDRGRTGELFF; CDR3nt: TGCGCCAGCAGCCAAGACAGGGGGCGCACCGGGGAGCTGTTTTTT
d_gene: TRBD1; j_gene: TRBJ1-2; len: 14; v_gene: TRBV10-3; abundance: .; CDR3aa: CAISEIGDRGSYTF; CDR3nt: TGTGCCATCAGTGAGATCGGGGACAGGGGTAGCTACACCTTC
d_gene: TRBD1; j_gene: TRBJ2-1; len: 16; v_gene: TRBV7-3; abundance: .; CDR3aa: CASSSGQGFSYNEQFF; CDR3nt: TGTGCCAGCAGCTCGGGACAGGGGTTTTCCTACAATGAGCAGTTCTTC
d_gene: .; j_gene: TRBJ1-1; len: 14; v_gene: TRBV27; abundance: .; CDR3aa: CASSAEDRNTEAFF; CDR3nt: TGTGCCAGCAGTGCCGAGGACAGGAACACTGAAGCTTTCTTT
d_gene: .; j_gene: TRBJ2-2; len: 13; v_gene: TRBV28; abundance: once; CDR3aa: CASKSTNTGELFF; CDR3nt: TGTGCCAGCAAATCGACGAACACCGGGGAGCTGTTTTTT
d_gene: TRBD2; j_gene: TRBJ2-3; len: 20; v_gene: TRBV27; abundance: .; CDR3aa: CASLAPWGMGLAGDSDTQYF; CDR3nt: TGTGCCAGCCTCGCTCCTTGGGGGATGGGACTAGCGGGAGATTCAGATACGCAGTATTTT
d_gene: .; j_gene: TRBJ1-4; len: 14; v_gene: TRBV5-1; abundance: .; CDR3aa: CASSLTGTNEKLFF; CDR3nt: TGCGCCAGCAGCTTGACAGGCACTAATGAAAAACTGTTTTTT
d_gene: .; j_gene: TRBJ2-7; len: 13; v_gene: TRBV5-1; abundance: .; CDR3aa: CASSLGVLYEQYF; CDR3nt: TGCGCCAGCAGCTTGGGGGTTCTCTACGAGCAGTACTTC
d_gene: .; j_gene: TRBJ2-5; len: 14; v_gene: TRBV2; abundance: .; CDR3aa: CASTPGGLFETQYF; CDR3nt: TGTGCCAGCACCCCAGGGGGACTTTTTGAGACCCAGTACTTC
d_gene: TRBD2; j_gene: TRBJ2-1; len: 13; v_gene: TRBV30; abundance: .; CDR3aa: CAWRWREFDEQFF; CDR3nt: TGTGCCTGGAGATGGCGGGAGTTCGATGAGCAGTTCTTC
d_gene: .; j_gene: TRBJ2-4; len: 17; v_gene: TRBV10-3; abundance: .; CDR3aa: CAISESLGELAKNIQYF; CDR3nt: TGTGCCATCAGTGAGTCTCTGGGTGAGCTAGCCAAAAACATTCAGTACTTC
d_gene: .; j_gene: TRBJ2-7; len: 15; v_gene: TRBV7-6; abundance: .; CDR3aa: CASSLEVGANYEQYF; CDR3nt: TGTGCCAGCAGCTTAGAAGTAGGGGCCAACTACGAGCAGTACTTC
d_gene: .; j_gene: TRBJ2-2; len: 12; v_gene: TRBV6-5; abundance: .; CDR3aa: CASRSGTGELFF; CDR3nt: TGTGCCAGCAGGTCAGGGACCGGGGAGCTGTTTTTT
d_gene: .; j_gene: TRBJ2-7; len: 13; v_gene: TRBV4-3; abundance: .; CDR3aa: CASSQDGSREQYF; CDR3nt: TGCGCCAGCAGCCAAGATGGTTCACGGGAGCAGTACTTC
d_gene: TRBD1; j_gene: TRBJ2-7; len: 15; v_gene: TRBV4-3; abundance: .; CDR3aa: CASSLDRGVSNEQYF; CDR3nt: TGCGCCAGCAGCCTGGACAGGGGCGTCTCCAACGAGCAGTACTTC
d_gene: .; j_gene: TRBJ2-7; len: 14; v_gene: TRBV2; abundance: .; CDR3aa: CASSVGLSSYEQYF; CDR3nt: TGTGCCAGCAGTGTTGGGCTGAGCTCCTACGAGCAGTACTTC
d_gene: TRBD2; j_gene: TRBJ2-1; len: 15; v_gene: TRBV19; abundance: .; CDR3aa: CASSIPTSDYNEQFF; CDR3nt: TGTGCCAGTAGTATCCCTACTAGCGACTACAATGAGCAGTTCTTC
d_gene: TRBD2; j_gene: TRBJ2-7; len: 15; v_gene: TRBV6-1; abundance: once; CDR3aa: CASSFLAGGPGEQYF; CDR3nt: TGTGCCAGCAGTTTTCTAGCGGGAGGTCCGGGCGAGCAGTACTTC